These T cell receptor beta chains were read from a single sample in a study of PD-1 blockade in classical Hodgkin lymphoma. Generated by immunoSEQ multiplex PCR, the TCRdb table keeps only in-frame clones and is missing some. This table has approximately 43,000 clones, around 86% appearing once. Source: peripheral blood mononuclear cells (PBMCs), taken before the second cycle of nivolumab. All receptors come from a human donor with classical Hodgkin lymphoma. The CDR3 runs from the conserved cysteine through the conserved F or W. A D gene is named only where the DNA matches it firmly. Part of the rows lack a size; the others show once, few, many or a class for expanded clones.

d_gene: .
v_gene: TRBV10-3
j_gene: TRBJ2-3
abundance: .
CDR3nt: TGTGCCATCAGTGAGGCCCACGGGGGCACAGATACGCAGTATTTT
CDR3aa: CAISEAHGGTDTQYF

d_gene: TRBD1
v_gene: TRBV7-8
j_gene: TRBJ1-4
abundance: once
CDR3nt: TGTGCCAGCAGCTCGACAGGGGGCGTAAGAAATGAAAAACTGTTTTTT
CDR3aa: CASSSTGGVRNEKLFF

d_gene: .
v_gene: TRBV27
j_gene: TRBJ1-6
abundance: .
CDR3nt: TGTGCCAGCAGCCTACGGTCGAGCTCCTATAATTCACCCCTCCACTTT
CDR3aa: CASSLRSSSYNSPLHF

d_gene: .
v_gene: TRBV28
j_gene: TRBJ1-1
abundance: once
CDR3nt: TGTGCCAGCAGCCCCTGGGGGGCCGAAAACACTGAAGCTTTCTTT
CDR3aa: CASSPWGAENTEAFF

d_gene: .
v_gene: TRBV5-1
j_gene: TRBJ2-2
abundance: .
CDR3nt: TGCGCCAGCAGTTTAAGCGTCGGTAACACCGGGGAGCTGTTTTTT
CDR3aa: CASSLSVGNTGELFF

d_gene: .
v_gene: TRBV14
j_gene: TRBJ2-2
abundance: .
CDR3nt: TGTGCCAGCAGCCAAGCTAGGAGCGGGGAGCTGTTTTTT
CDR3aa: CASSQARSGELFF

d_gene: TRBD2
v_gene: TRBV5-1
j_gene: TRBJ2-5
abundance: .
CDR3nt: TGCGCCAGCAGCTATGGCGGGCTAGCGGGGGGAGAGACCCAGTACTTC
CDR3aa: CASSYGGLAGGETQYF

d_gene: .
v_gene: TRBV9
j_gene: TRBJ1-5
abundance: .
CDR3nt: TGTGCCAGCAGCACGGCATCGAGCAATCAGCCCCAGCATTTT
CDR3aa: CASSTASSNQPQHF

d_gene: .
v_gene: TRBV4-1
j_gene: TRBJ1-2
abundance: .
CDR3nt: TGCGCCAGCAGCCAAGATCAAGGGGAGGACGGCTACACCTTC
CDR3aa: CASSQDQGEDGYTF

d_gene: TRBD2
v_gene: TRBV11-2
j_gene: TRBJ2-1
abundance: .
CDR3nt: TGTGCCAGCAGCTTAGGGGCTGAGCTAGCGGATGAGCAGTTCTTC
CDR3aa: CASSLGAELADEQFF

d_gene: TRBD2
v_gene: TRBV4-2
j_gene: TRBJ2-1
abundance: .
CDR3nt: TGTGCCAGCAGCCAAGTGTCTAGCGGGGCTGTCAATGAGCAGTTCTTC
CDR3aa: CASSQVSSGAVNEQFF

d_gene: TRBD1
v_gene: TRBV2
j_gene: TRBJ1-1
abundance: .
CDR3nt: TGTGCCAGCAGGAGAAAGGGGGCGCGGAACACTGAAGCTTTCTTT
CDR3aa: CASRRKGARNTEAFF

d_gene: .
v_gene: TRBV5-1
j_gene: TRBJ2-5
abundance: .
CDR3nt: TGCGCCAGCAGCTTGGCCAGCCAGCCTCAAGAGACCCAGTACTTC
CDR3aa: CASSLASQPQETQYF

d_gene: .
v_gene: TRBV19
j_gene: TRBJ1-1
abundance: .
CDR3nt: TGTGCCAGTAGTATAGATCGGAGCACTGAAGCTTTCTTT
CDR3aa: CASSIDRSTEAFF

d_gene: .
v_gene: TRBV5-6
j_gene: TRBJ2-3
abundance: .
CDR3nt: TGTGCCAGCAGCTTGGTAGCAGGGCGCAATACGCAGTATTTT
CDR3aa: CASSLVAGRNTQYF

d_gene: .
v_gene: TRBV6-1
j_gene: TRBJ2-5
abundance: medium-sized
CDR3nt: TGTGCCAGCAGTGAAGAAACAGGGCGACAAGAGACCCAGTACTTC
CDR3aa: CASSEETGRQETQYF

d_gene: TRBD2
v_gene: TRBV7-3
j_gene: TRBJ2-2
abundance: .
CDR3nt: TGTGCCAGCAGCTCGGGACTAGCGAACACCGGGGAGCTGTTTTTT
CDR3aa: CASSSGLANTGELFF

d_gene: .
v_gene: TRBV19
j_gene: TRBJ1-4
abundance: .
CDR3nt: TGTGCCAGTAGTATTTTCTCCAATGAAAAACTGTTTTTT
CDR3aa: CASSIFSNEKLFF

d_gene: TRBD2
v_gene: TRBV5-6
j_gene: TRBJ2-1
abundance: .
CDR3nt: TGTGCCAGCAGCGAGGAGCGGGACCCCTCCTACAATGAGCAGTTCTTC
CDR3aa: CASSEERDPSYNEQFF

d_gene: .
v_gene: TRBV4-3
j_gene: TRBJ1-2
abundance: .
CDR3nt: TGCGCCAGCAGCCAAGGGAGAGGGGCCGGCTATGGCTACACCTTC
CDR3aa: CASSQGRGAGYGYTF

d_gene: TRBD1
v_gene: TRBV4-3
j_gene: TRBJ1-4
abundance: .
CDR3nt: TGCGCCAGCAGCCAAGAGGTTCAGGGGGCGATGGGAACTAATGAAAAACTGTTTTTT
CDR3aa: CASSQEVQGAMGTNEKLFF

d_gene: .
v_gene: TRBV4-1
j_gene: TRBJ2-3
abundance: .
CDR3nt: TGCGCCAGCAGCCAAGGATGGGGGCAGGGGAGAGACGGAGATACGCAGTATTTT
CDR3aa: CASSQGWGQGRDGDTQYF

d_gene: .
v_gene: TRBV5-1
j_gene: TRBJ2-2
abundance: once
CDR3nt: TGCGCCAGCACGGGGGGCGGCACCGGGGAGCTGTTTTTT
CDR3aa: CASTGGGTGELFF

d_gene: .
v_gene: TRBV14
j_gene: TRBJ2-1
abundance: .
CDR3nt: TGTGCCAGCAGCCAAGATGACAGGCGCTCCTACAATGAGCAGTTCTTC
CDR3aa: CASSQDDRRSYNEQFF

d_gene: TRBD1
v_gene: TRBV6-1
j_gene: TRBJ1-2
abundance: .
CDR3nt: TGTGCCAGCAGCGGGGCACAGGGGTTCGGCTACACCTTC
CDR3aa: CASSGAQGFGYTF

d_gene: .
v_gene: TRBV10-1
j_gene: TRBJ2-5
abundance: few
CDR3nt: TGCGCCAGCAGTGGAACTAGCCTAGAGACCCAGTACTTC
CDR3aa: CASSGTSLETQYF

d_gene: TRBD1
v_gene: TRBV7-2
j_gene: TRBJ1-5
abundance: few
CDR3nt: TGTGCCAGCAGCCCCGGGACAGGGCGGGATCAGCCCCAGCATTTT
CDR3aa: CASSPGTGRDQPQHF

d_gene: TRBD2
v_gene: TRBV28
j_gene: TRBJ2-2
abundance: .
CDR3nt: TGTGCCAGCAGTTTAAGGCGGGGGGACACCGGGGAGCTGTTTTTT
CDR3aa: CASSLRRGDTGELFF

d_gene: TRBD1
v_gene: TRBV9
j_gene: TRBJ1-3
abundance: .
CDR3nt: TGTGCCAGCAGCCTAACTCCGGGACAGAGCTCTGGAAACACCATATATTTT
CDR3aa: CASSLTPGQSSGNTIYF

d_gene: .
v_gene: TRBV7-9
j_gene: TRBJ2-2
abundance: .
CDR3nt: TGTGCCAGCAGCTTCAGGGTTTCCGGGGAGCTGTTTTTT
CDR3aa: CASSFRVSGELFF

d_gene: TRBD2
v_gene: TRBV7-2
j_gene: TRBJ2-1
abundance: .
CDR3nt: TGTGCCAGCAGCTCCCCGTCGGGGGGGTCCTACAATGAGCAGTTCTTC
CDR3aa: CASSSPSGGSYNEQFF

d_gene: TRBD2
v_gene: TRBV7-8
j_gene: TRBJ2-5
abundance: .
CDR3nt: TGTGCCAGCAGACCCGCCCGAATAGCGGGAGGAGGGGAGACCCAGTACTTC
CDR3aa: CASRPARIAGGGETQYF

d_gene: TRBD1
v_gene: TRBV9
j_gene: TRBJ2-2
abundance: .
CDR3nt: TGTGCCAGCAGCGGACCGGGACAGGGGGCGAGAGACGGGGAGCTGTTTTTT
CDR3aa: CASSGPGQGARDGELFF

d_gene: .
v_gene: TRBV11-2
j_gene: TRBJ2-5
abundance: .
CDR3nt: TGTGCCAGCAGCCGTACAGGGTATGAGACCCAGTACTTC
CDR3aa: CASSRTGYETQYF

d_gene: .
v_gene: TRBV6-6
j_gene: TRBJ1-1
abundance: .
CDR3nt: TGTGCCAGCAGTTACGCGCAGGGTTGGGAAGCTTTCTTT
CDR3aa: CASSYAQGWEAFF

d_gene: .
v_gene: TRBV7-3
j_gene: TRBJ2-3
abundance: once
CDR3nt: TGTGCCAGCAGTTTGGACCACGCGGTAGATACGCAGTATTTT
CDR3aa: CASSLDHAVDTQYF

d_gene: .
v_gene: TRBV29-1
j_gene: TRBJ2-2
abundance: .
CDR3nt: TGCAGCGTTGGCAGGGCGACCGGGGAGCTGTTTTTT
CDR3aa: CSVGRATGELFF

d_gene: .
v_gene: TRBV4-3
j_gene: TRBJ1-4
abundance: .
CDR3nt: TGCGCCAGCAGCCAAGGGGGGACGCGAGCAACTAATGAAAAACTGTTTTTT
CDR3aa: CASSQGGTRATNEKLFF

d_gene: .
v_gene: TRBV29-1
j_gene: TRBJ2-1
abundance: .
CDR3nt: TGCAGCGTTGTAAGGGTGGACTCCTACAATGAGCAGTTCTTC
CDR3aa: CSVVRVDSYNEQFF

d_gene: TRBD1
v_gene: TRBV19
j_gene: TRBJ1-5
abundance: .
CDR3nt: TGTGCCAGTAGTATTTACAGGGGGCGAGGGCATCAGCCCCAGCATTTT
CDR3aa: CASSIYRGRGHQPQHF

d_gene: .
v_gene: TRBV4-1
j_gene: TRBJ2-5
abundance: .
CDR3nt: TGCGCCAGCAGTCTCGGGGATGGTGAGACCCAGTACTTC
CDR3aa: CASSLGDGETQYF

d_gene: TRBD1
v_gene: TRBV9
j_gene: TRBJ1-4
abundance: once
CDR3nt: TGTGCCAGCAGCCTCCAAGACAGGGCGAACGAAAAACTGTTTTTT
CDR3aa: CASSLQDRANEKLFF

d_gene: TRBD2
v_gene: TRBV11-2
j_gene: TRBJ2-7
abundance: .
CDR3nt: TGTGCCAGCAGCCAAGGTGTGATACTAGCGGGAGGTCCCTACGAGCAGTACTTC
CDR3aa: CASSQGVILAGGPYEQYF

d_gene: .
v_gene: TRBV28
j_gene: TRBJ1-1
abundance: .
CDR3nt: TGTGCCAGCAGTTTACTAGGGACTAGTAACACTGAAGCTTTCTTT
CDR3aa: CASSLLGTSNTEAFF

d_gene: .
v_gene: TRBV7-2
j_gene: TRBJ2-7
abundance: once
CDR3nt: TGTGCCAGCAGCTTAATTCTGGAGATCTCCTACGAGCAGTACTTC
CDR3aa: CASSLILEISYEQYF

d_gene: .
v_gene: TRBV27
j_gene: TRBJ2-1
abundance: .
CDR3nt: TGTGCCAGCAGTTCCCTCTTAATCGGGGACGGAGATGACAATGAGCAGTTCTTC
CDR3aa: CASSSLLIGDGDDNEQFF

d_gene: .
v_gene: TRBV5-1
j_gene: TRBJ2-1
abundance: .
CDR3nt: TGCGCCAGCAGGCATCCACAAGGGCAACTAAGCTCCTACAATGAGCAGTTCTTC
CDR3aa: CASRHPQGQLSSYNEQFF

d_gene: .
v_gene: TRBV27
j_gene: TRBJ2-3
abundance: once
CDR3nt: TGTGCCAGCAGTTCCACCCCGCCCGGGCACCCTAGCACAGATACGCAGTATTTT
CDR3aa: CASSSTPPGHPSTDTQYF

d_gene: .
v_gene: TRBV15
j_gene: TRBJ2-2
abundance: once
CDR3nt: TGTGCCACCAGCAAAAGGGGGGTCGGGCTGTTTTTT
CDR3aa: CATSKRGVGLFF